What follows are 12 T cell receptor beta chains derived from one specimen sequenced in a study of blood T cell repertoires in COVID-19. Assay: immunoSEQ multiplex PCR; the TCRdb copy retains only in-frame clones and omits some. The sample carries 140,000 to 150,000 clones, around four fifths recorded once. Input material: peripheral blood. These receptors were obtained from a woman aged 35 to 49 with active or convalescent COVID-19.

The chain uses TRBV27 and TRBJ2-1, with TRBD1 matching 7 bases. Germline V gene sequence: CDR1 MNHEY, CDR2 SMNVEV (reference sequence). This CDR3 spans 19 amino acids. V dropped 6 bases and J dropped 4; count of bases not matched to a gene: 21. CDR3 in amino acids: CASRTLLRLPGTAYNEQFF. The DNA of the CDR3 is TGTGCCAGCAGGACCCTACTTCGACTACCCGGGACAGCTTACAATGAGCAGTTCTTC.

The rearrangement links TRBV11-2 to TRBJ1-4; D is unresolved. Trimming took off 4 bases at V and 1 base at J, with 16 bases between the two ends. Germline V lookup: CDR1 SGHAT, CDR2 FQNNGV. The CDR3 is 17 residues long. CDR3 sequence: CASSSTGLARTNEKLFF. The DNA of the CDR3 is TGTGCCAGCAGCTCTACTGGACTAGCCCGAACTAATGAAAAACTGTTTTTT.

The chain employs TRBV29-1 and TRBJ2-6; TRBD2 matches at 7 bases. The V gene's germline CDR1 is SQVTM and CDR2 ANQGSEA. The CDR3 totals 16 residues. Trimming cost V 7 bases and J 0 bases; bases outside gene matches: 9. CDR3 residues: CSAPLREGSGANVLTF. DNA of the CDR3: TGCAGCGCCCCCCTTAGGGAGGGCTCTGGGGCCAACGTCCTGACTTTC.

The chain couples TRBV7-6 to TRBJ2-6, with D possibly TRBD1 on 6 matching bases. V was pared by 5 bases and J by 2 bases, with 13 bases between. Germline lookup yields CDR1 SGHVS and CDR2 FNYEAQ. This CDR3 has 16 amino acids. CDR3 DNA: TGTGCCAGCAGCCTTACACAGGGAACTGGGGCCAACGTCCTGACTTTC. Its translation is CASSLTQGTGANVLTF.

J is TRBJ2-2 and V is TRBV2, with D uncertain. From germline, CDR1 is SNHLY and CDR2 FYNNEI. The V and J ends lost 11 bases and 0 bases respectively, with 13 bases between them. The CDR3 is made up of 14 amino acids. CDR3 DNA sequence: TGTGCCTGCTCAAGAGGATCGAACACCGGGGAGCTGTTTTTT. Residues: CACSRGSNTGELFF.

The DNA for the CDR3 is TGTGCCACCAGTGCCCGGGGGACAGGGATCGGCGAGCAGTACTTC. This translates into CATSARGTGIGEQYF. The chain uses TRBV24-1 and TRBJ2-7, with 9 bases matching TRBD1. Germline assignment: CDR1 KGHDR and CDR2 SFDVKD. Losses at the gene ends were 5 bases for V and 6 bases for J; bases not matched to a gene: 10. This CDR3 contains 15 residues.

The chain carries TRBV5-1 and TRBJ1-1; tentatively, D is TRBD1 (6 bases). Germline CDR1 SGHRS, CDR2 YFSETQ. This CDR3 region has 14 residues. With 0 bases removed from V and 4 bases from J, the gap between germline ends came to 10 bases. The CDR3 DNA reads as TGCGCCAGCAGCTTGGAGCAGGGGACCACTGAAGCTTTCTTT. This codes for CASSLEQGTTEAFF. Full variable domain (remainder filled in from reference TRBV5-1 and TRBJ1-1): KAGVTQTPRYLIKTRGQQVTLSCSPISGHRSVSWYQQTPGQGLQFLFEYFSETQRNKGNFPGRFSGRQFSNSRSEMNVSTLELGDSALYLCASSLEQGTTEAFFGQGTRLTVV.

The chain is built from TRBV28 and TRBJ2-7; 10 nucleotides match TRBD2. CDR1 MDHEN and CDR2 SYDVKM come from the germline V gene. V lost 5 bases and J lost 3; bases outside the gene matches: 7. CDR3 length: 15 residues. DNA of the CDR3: TGTGCCAGCAGTCCCGGGACTAGCGTACTCTACGAGCAGTACTTC. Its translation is CASSPGTSVLYEQYF.

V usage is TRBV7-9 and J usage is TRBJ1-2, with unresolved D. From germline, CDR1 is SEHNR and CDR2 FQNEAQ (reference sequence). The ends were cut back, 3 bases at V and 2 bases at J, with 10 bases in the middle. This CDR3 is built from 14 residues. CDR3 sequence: CASSLLGGNYGYTF. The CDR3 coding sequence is TGTGCCAGCAGCTTGCTTGGCGGGAACTATGGCTACACCTTC.

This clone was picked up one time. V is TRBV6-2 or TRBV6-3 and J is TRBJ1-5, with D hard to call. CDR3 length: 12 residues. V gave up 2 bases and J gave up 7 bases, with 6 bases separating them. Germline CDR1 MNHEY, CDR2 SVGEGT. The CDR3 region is CASSYPPQPQHF. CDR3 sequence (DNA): TGTGCCAGCAGTTACCCTCCGCAGCCCCAGCATTTT.

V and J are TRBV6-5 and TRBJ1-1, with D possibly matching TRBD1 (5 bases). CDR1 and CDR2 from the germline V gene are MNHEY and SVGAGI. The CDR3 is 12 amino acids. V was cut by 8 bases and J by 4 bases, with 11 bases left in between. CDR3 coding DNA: TGTGCCAGCCGAAGGGGCGGCACTGAAGCTTTCTTT. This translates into CASRRGGTEAFF.

In DNA form, the CDR3 reads TGTGCCAGCAGTGGCAGGGAGGACACCGGGGAGCTGTTTTTT. Its protein is CASSGREDTGELFF. The V and J genes are TRBV27 and TRBJ2-2; weak D call: TRBD2 (6 bases). The CDR3 is 14 amino acids. V was cut by 5 bases and J by 3 bases, with 10 bases left in between. In germline, CDR1 is MNHEY, CDR2 SMNVEV (reference sequence).